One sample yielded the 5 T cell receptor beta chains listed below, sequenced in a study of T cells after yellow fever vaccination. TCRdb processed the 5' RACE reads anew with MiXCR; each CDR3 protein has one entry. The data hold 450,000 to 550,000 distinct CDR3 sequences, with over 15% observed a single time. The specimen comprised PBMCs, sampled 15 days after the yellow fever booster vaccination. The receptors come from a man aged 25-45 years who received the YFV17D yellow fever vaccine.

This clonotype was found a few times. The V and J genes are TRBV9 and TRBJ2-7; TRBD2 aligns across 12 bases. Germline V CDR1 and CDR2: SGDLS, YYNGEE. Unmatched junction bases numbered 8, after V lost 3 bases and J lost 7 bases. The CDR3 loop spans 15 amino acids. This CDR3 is CASSGLAGGPTEQYF. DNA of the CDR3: TGTGCCAGCAGCGGTCTAGCGGGAGGGCCAACTGAGCAGTACTTC.

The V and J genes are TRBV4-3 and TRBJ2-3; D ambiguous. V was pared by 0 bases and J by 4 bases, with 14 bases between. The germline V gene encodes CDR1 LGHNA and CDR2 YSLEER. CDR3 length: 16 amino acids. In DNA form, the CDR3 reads TGCGCCAGCAGCCAAGATACTGGGCCTCGGGCAGATACGCAGTATTTT. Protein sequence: CASSQDTGPRADTQYF.

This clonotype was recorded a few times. CDR3: CSASRLREGQYF. In nucleotides, the CDR3 is TGCAGTGCTAGTCGACTCCGCGAGGGGCAGTATTTT. The chain couples TRBV20-1 to TRBJ2-3, with D tentatively TRBD2 (5 bases). The CDR3 spans 12 residues. Trimming left V 3 bases short and J 11 bases short, with 15 bases between. CDR1 and CDR2 (germline): DFQATT, SNEGSKA (reference sequence).

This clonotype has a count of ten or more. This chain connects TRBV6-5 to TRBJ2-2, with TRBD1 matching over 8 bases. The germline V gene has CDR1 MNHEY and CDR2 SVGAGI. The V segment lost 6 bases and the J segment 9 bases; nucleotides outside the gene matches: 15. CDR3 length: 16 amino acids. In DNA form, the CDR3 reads TGTGCCAGCAGCCCACCTCGCCGGACAGGGACACGGGAGCTGTTTTTT. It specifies CASSPPRRTGTRELFF.

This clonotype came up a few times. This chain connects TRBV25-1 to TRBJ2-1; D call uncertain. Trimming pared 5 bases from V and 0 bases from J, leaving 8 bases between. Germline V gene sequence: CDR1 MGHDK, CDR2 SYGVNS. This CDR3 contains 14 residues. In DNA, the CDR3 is TGTGCCAGCAGTACAGACGGCTCCTACAATGAGCAGTTCTTC. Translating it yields CASSTDGSYNEQFF.